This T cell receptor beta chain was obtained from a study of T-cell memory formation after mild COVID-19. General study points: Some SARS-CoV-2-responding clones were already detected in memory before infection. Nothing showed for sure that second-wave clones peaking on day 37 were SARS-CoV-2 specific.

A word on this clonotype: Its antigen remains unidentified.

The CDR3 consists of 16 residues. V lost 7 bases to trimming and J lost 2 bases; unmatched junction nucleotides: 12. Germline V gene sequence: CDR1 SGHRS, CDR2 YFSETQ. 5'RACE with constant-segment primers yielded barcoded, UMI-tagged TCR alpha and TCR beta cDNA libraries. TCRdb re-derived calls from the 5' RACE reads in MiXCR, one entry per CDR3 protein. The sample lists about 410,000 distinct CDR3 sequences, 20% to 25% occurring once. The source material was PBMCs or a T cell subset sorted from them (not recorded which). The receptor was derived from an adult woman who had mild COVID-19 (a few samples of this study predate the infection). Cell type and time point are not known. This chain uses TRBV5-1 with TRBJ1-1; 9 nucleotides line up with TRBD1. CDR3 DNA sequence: TGCGCCAGCTCCAGGGACAGGGCGAATATTAACACTGAAGCTTTCTTT. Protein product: CASSRDRANINTEAFF.